This T cell receptor (beta chain) stems from a study of blood T cell repertoires in COVID-19. Study-wide context: In each case, the material was cDNA or gDNA derived from T cells, B-cell-depleted T cells, or PBMCs.

In this sample, this clone turned up once. Per the study methods: The authors estimated nucleated cell counts from reference gene primer amplification. Here immunoSEQ multiplex PCR was the method, and the copy in TCRdb shows in-frame clones only, minus some. V and J calls and clone size follow that table, whereas D and trimming were derived from the DNA. In the table there are about 55,000 clones, around 90% of which are singletons. This CDR3 is 12 amino acids long. V lost 6 bases, J lost 3 bases, and 8 bases lay in between. Germline V gene sequence: CDR1 KGHSH, CDR2 LQKENI. Input material: peripheral blood. This TCR was sampled from a human donor with active COVID-19. The donor label of this sample is uncertain. V gene TRBV18 combines with J gene TRBJ1-1; no clear D. The CDR3 bases are TGTGCCAGCTCTCCGGCGGACACTGAAGCTTTCTTT. Encoded protein: CASSPADTEAFF.